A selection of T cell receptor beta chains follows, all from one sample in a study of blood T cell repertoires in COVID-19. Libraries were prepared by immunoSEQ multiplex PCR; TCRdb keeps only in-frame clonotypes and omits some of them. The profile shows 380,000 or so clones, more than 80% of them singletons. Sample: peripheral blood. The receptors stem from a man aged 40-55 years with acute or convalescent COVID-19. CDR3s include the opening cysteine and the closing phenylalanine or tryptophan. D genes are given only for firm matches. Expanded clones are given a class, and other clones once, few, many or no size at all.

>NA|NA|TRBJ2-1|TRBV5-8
TGTGCCAGCAGCTCCCTTAGGGGCGTACGGAATGAGCAGTTCTTC
CASSSLRGVRNEQFF
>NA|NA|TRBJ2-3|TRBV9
TGTGCCAGCAGCCTACAGCCGGAGGCAGATACGCAGTATTTT
CASSLQPEADTQYF
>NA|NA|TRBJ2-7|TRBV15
TGTGCCACCAGCAGAGCAAAGCAGGGGACCCTATCCTACGAGCAGTACTTC
CATSRAKQGTLSYEQYF
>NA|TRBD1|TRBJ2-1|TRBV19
TGTGCCAGTAGTATATCCGGGACAGGGGTCGGTGAGCAGTTCTTC
CASSISGTGVGEQFF
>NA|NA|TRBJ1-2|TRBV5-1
TGCGCCAGCAGCGAGGCCTTGGAGGATGGCTACACCTTC
CASSEALEDGYTF
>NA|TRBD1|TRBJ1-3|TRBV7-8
TGTGCCAGCAGCTTATGGGGACAGGGATCGACTGGAAACACCATATATTTT
CASSLWGQGSTGNTIYF
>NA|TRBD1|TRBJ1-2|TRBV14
TGTGCCAGCAGCTCAAACAGGGGGCTCGGTGGCTACACCTTC
CASSSNRGLGGYTF
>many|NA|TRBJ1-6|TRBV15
TGTGCCACCAGCAGTTCGACAGAAAATAATTCACCCCTCCACTTT
CATSSSTENNSPLHF
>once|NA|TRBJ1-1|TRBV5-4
TGTGCCAGCAGCTATTACGGGACACCGAACACTGAAGCTTTCTTT
CASSYYGTPNTEAFF
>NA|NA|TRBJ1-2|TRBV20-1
TGCAGTGCTAGTAAAGGAGCTACTAACTATGGCTACACCTTC
CSASKGATNYGYTF
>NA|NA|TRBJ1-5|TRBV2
TGTGCCAGCAGTGAGGGCGGGGGCCAGCCCCAGCATTTT
CASSEGGGQPQHF
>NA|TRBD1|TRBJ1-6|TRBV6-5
TGTGCCAGCAGTTACCGAGGGACAGAATATAATTCACCCCTCCACTTT
CASSYRGTEYNSPLHF
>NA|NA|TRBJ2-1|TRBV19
TGTGCCAGTAGTACTCGGACAGACAATGAGCAGTTCTTC
CASSTRTDNEQFF
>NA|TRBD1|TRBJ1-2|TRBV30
TGTGCCGGGGACAGGGAGGACTCCTATGGCTACACCTTC
CAGDREDSYGYTF
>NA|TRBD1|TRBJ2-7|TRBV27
TGTGCCAGCAGTCTCACGGGACAGACCTACGAGCAGTACTTC
CASSLTGQTYEQYF
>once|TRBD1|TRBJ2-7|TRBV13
TGTGCCAGCAGCTTGGGACAGTACGAGCAGTACTTC
CASSLGQYEQYF
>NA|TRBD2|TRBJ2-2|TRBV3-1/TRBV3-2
TGTGCCAGCAGCCAAGATTTTCCGCTAGCGGGAGTCGAGAACACCGGGGAGCTGTTTTTT
CASSQDFPLAGVENTGELFF
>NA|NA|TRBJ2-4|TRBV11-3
TGTGCCAGCAGCTTAGGGGCGGGCAACATTCAGTACTTC
CASSLGAGNIQYF
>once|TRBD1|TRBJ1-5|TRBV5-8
TGTGCCAGCAGCCCCGGACAGGGGGCCAGACAGCCCCAGCATTTT
CASSPGQGARQPQHF
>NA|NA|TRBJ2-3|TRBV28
TGTGCAAATGCTCCTGGGGGGTATCCCACAGATACGCAGTATTTT
CANAPGGYPTDTQYF
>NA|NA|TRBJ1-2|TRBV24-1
TGTGCCACCAGTGACTCCTACGGGGGGGCGCATGGCTACACCTTC
CATSDSYGGAHGYTF
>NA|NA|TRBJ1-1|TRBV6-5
TGTGCCAGCAGTCGGGGTGGGATCAAAGCTTTCTTT
CASSRGGIKAFF
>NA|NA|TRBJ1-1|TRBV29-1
TGCAGCGTTGAGGTCGAAGAAAGGGGTGAAGCTTTCTTT
CSVEVEERGEAFF
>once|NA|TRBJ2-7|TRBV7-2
TGTGCCAGCAGCTTAGAGTTGGAGGGACCCTACGAGCAGTACTTC
CASSLELEGPYEQYF
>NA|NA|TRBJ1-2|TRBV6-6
TGTGCCAGCAGTCAGGACAGACTCTATGGCTACACCTTC
CASSQDRLYGYTF
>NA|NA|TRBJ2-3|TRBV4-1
TGCGCCAGCAGCCACAGTGACGGGTTTGGGGATACGCAGTATTTT
CASSHSDGFGDTQYF
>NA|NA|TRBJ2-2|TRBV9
TGTGCCAGCAGCGTAGGGTCGGGTAACACCGGGGAGCTGTTTTTT
CASSVGSGNTGELFF
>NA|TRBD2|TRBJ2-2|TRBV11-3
TGTGCCAGCCGTGCGGGGGGAAACACCGGGGAGCTGTTTTTT
CASRAGGNTGELFF
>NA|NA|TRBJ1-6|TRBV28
TGTGCCAGCAGTTTTGTATTTGGGCAACCCCTAGCTCCCCTCCACTTT
CASSFVFGQPLAPLHF
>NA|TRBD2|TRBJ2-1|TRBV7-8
TGTGCCAGCAGCGAGCGGGGGGGAGCCCGGTTTGAGCAGTTCTTC
CASSERGGARFEQFF
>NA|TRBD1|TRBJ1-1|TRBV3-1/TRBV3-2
TGTGCCAGCAGTCCAGGGGGTAGCACTGAAGCTTTCTTT
CASSPGGSTEAFF